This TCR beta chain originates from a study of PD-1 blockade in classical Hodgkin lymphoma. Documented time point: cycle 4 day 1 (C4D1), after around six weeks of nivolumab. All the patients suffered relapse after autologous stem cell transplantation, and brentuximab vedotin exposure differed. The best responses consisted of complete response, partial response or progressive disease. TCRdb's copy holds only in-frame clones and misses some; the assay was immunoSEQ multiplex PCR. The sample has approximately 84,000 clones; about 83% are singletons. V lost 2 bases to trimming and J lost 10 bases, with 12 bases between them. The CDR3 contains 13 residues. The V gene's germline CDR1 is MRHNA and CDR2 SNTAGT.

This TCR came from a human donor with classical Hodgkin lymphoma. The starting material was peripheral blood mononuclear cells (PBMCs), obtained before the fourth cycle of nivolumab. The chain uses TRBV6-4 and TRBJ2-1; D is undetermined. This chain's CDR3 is CASSDELGGEQFF. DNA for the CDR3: TGTGCCAGCAGTGACGAACTCGGCGGCGAGCAGTTCTTC.